The next 29 T cell receptor beta chains were all read from a single sample in a study of T-cell memory formation after mild COVID-19 (dated by TCRdb to the early 2020s). Receptors were amplified or captured by 5' RACE. Sequencing instrument: Illumina NovaSeq 6000. TCRdb applied fastp at Q25 and MiXCR to the public reads, then kept only in-frame beta chains. Every CDR3 protein is listed once, alongside the most common genes and DNA of its rows. The sample table records 300,000 to 400,000 distinct CDR3 sequences; 28% of these occur just once. The ten largest clones add up to 13% of the sample. Material: PBMCs or a T cell subset sorted from them (not recorded which). The receptors here all came from an adult woman who had mild COVID-19 (a few samples of this study predate the infection). The sample titles of this study are shuffled in the database, so cell type and time point are left out; the donor was told from shared clones.

This clonotype has just a few counts. The chain employs TRBV20-1 and TRBJ2-7; TRBD2 matches 11 bases. The CDR3 runs to 14 residues. Germline CDR1 reads DFQATT; CDR2 reads SNEGSKA (reference sequence). The V gene end was trimmed by 3 bases and the J gene end by 7 bases; junction bases not matched to a gene: 8. For the CDR3, the DNA is TGCAGTGCTAGGGGCCGACTAGCGGGAAGTGAGCAGTACTTC. Translating gives CSARGRLAGSEQYF.

This clonotype was seen only a few times. The gene calls are TRBV7-9 and TRBJ2-6, with TRBD1 as a possible D gene (6 bases). CDR3 length: 16 residues. Trimming took 3 bases from V and 6 from J, leaving 15 bases between them. The V gene's germline CDR1 is SEHNR and CDR2 FQNEAQ (reference sequence). This CDR3 reads CASSLDRASMANVLTF. The CDR3 nucleotides are TGTGCCAGCAGCTTGGACAGAGCATCTATGGCCAACGTCCTGACTTTC. Complete variable domain (other parts from reference TRBV7-9 and TRBJ2-6): DTGVSQNPRHKITKRGQNVTFRCDPISEHNRLYWYRQTLGQGPEFLTYFQNEAQLEKSRLLSDRFSAERPKGSFSTLEIQRTEQGDSAMYLCASSLDRASMANVLTFGAGSRLTVL.

This clonotype occurred a few times. J is TRBJ2-1 and V is TRBV29-1; weak D call: TRBD2 (5 bases). From germline, CDR1 is SQVTM and CDR2 ANQGSEA. The CDR3 is 17 residues long. V lost 1 base and J 4 bases, leaving 20 bases between the germline ends. CDR3 in amino acids: CSVEVGFGGAAYNEQFF. CDR3 nucleotide sequence: TGCAGCGTTGAAGTTGGGTTTGGCGGAGCGGCGTACAATGAGCAGTTCTTC.

This clonotype was seen a single time. V usage is TRBV18 and J usage is TRBJ1-5, with D perhaps matching TRBD1 (5 bases). This CDR3 is 12 amino acids long. CDR1 is KGHSH, CDR2 LQKENI, per germline. Trimming removed 5 bases at V and 5 bases at J, with 7 bases between. CDR3 amino acids: CASSSRDQPQHF. The DNA of the CDR3 is TGTGCCAGCTCATCCAGGGATCAGCCCCAGCATTTT.

In this sample, this clonotype turned up a few times. The chain uses TRBV7-9 and TRBJ2-5; tentative D call: TRBD2 (6 bases). CDR1 and CDR2 from the germline V gene are SEHNR and FQNEAQ (reference sequence). V shed 3 bases and J shed 4 bases, with 15 bases lying between them. This CDR3 has 15 residues. The DNA of the CDR3 is TGTGCCAGCAGCTTTCACGGGAGCGGGCGAGAGACCCAGTACTTC. Its translation: CASSFHGSGRETQYF.

This clonotype was recorded many times. The chain recombines TRBV10-2 with TRBJ2-1; D is undetermined. CDR1 and CDR2 (germline): WSHSY, SAAADI. The CDR3 consists of 12 residues. Trimming removed 2 bases from V and 5 bases from J, with 4 bases in between. CDR3 in DNA: TGCGCCAGCAGTGAGCTCAACAATGAGCAGTTCTTC. This encodes CASSELNNEQFF.

There are many counts of this clonotype. The chain couples TRBV5-1 to TRBJ2-3; 8 bases align to TRBD1. V shed 3 bases and J 1 base; nucleotides not matched to a gene: 4. CDR1 and CDR2 (germline): SGHRS, YFSETQ. The CDR3 has 15 amino acids. Here the CDR3 reads CASSSGTGGTDTQYF. The CDR3 coding sequence is TGCGCCAGCAGCTCGGGGACAGGCGGCACAGATACGCAGTATTTT.

The rearrangement joins TRBV6-5 to TRBJ1-2; D is possibly TRBD1 (6 bases). CDR1 MNHEY and CDR2 SVGAGI come from the germline V gene. V lost 4 bases to trimming and J lost 3 bases, with 18 bases between them. The CDR3 is 16 residues long. Here the CDR3 reads CASSSQNRVRYYGYTF. For the CDR3, the DNA is TGTGCCAGCAGTTCCCAAAACAGGGTTAGGTACTATGGCTACACCTTC.

This clonotype has ten or more counts. V is TRBV20-1 and J is TRBJ2-3; no clear D gene. Germline V gene data show CDR1 as DFQATT and CDR2 as SNEGSKA (reference sequence). The CDR3 is 14 amino acids. The V gene lost 3 bases and the J gene lost 2 bases, with 12 bases spanning the gap. CDR3 loop: CSASSSLDTDTQYF. The DNA of the CDR3 is TGCAGTGCTAGCTCATCGCTGGACACAGATACGCAGTATTTT.

The genes are TRBV4-1 and TRBJ1-1; D perhaps matches TRBD1 (5 bases). Between the trimmed V and J ends, which lost 0 bases and 2 bases, there was a span of 13 bases. Germline lookup yields CDR1 MGHRA and CDR2 YSYEKL. The CDR3 is 16 residues long. The chain's CDR3 is CASSQEIGTANTEAFF. The CDR3 DNA sequence: TGCGCCAGCAGCCAAGAAATCGGGACCGCAAACACTGAAGCTTTCTTT.

A few counts support this clonotype. This chain joins TRBV15 and TRBJ2-3; possibly TRBD1 or TRBD2 for D (5 bases each). This CDR3 is built from 14 residues. CDR1 and CDR2 from the germline V gene are LNHNV and YYDKDF (reference sequence). The ends were cut back, 0 bases at V and 4 bases at J, with 8 bases in the middle. The CDR3 nucleotides are TGTGCCACCAGCAGAGAGCAGGGACCAGATACGCAGTATTTT. Its protein product is CATSREQGPDTQYF.

The V gene is TRBV24-1, the J gene TRBJ2-5; tentative D call: TRBD2 (6 bases). Germline CDR1 is KGHDR and CDR2 is SFDVKD. Trimming took 9 bases from V and 7 from J, leaving 17 bases between them. The CDR3 spans 13 residues. As DNA, the CDR3 is TGTGCCACCCGACGTGGGGACTGGGGGACCCAGTACTTC. Translating it yields CATRRGDWGTQYF.

Only a few counts were recorded for this clonotype. This chain joins TRBV3-1 and TRBJ2-2; D uncertain. CDR1 and CDR2 (germline): LGHDT, YNNKEL (reference sequence). Trimming pared 2 bases from V and 7 bases from J, leaving 8 bases between. The length of the CDR3 is 13 residues. In nucleotides, the CDR3 is TGTGCCAGCAGCCAATCTTCGATCGGGGAGCTGTTTTTT. It specifies CASSQSSIGELFF.

This clonotype was recorded a few times. The gene calls are TRBV7-3 and TRBJ2-2; TRBD1 is a possible D gene (6 bases). Germline V gene data show CDR1 as SGHTA and CDR2 as FQGTGA. The CDR3 loop spans 15 amino acids. V was trimmed by 5 bases and J by 8 bases, leaving 18 bases between them. The CDR3: CASSQPGALTGELFF. The DNA for the CDR3 is TGTGCCAGCAGCCAGCCAGGGGCCCTAACGGGGGAGCTGTTTTTT.

This chain links TRBV18 with TRBJ2-2; 8 bases are shared with TRBD2. The CDR3 length is 16 residues. The V gene end was trimmed by 3 bases and the J gene end by 5 bases; junction bases not matched to a gene: 8. From germline, CDR1 is KGHSH and CDR2 LQKENI. The CDR3 region is CASSPILAEGTGELFF. Here the CDR3 DNA reads TGTGCCAGCTCACCTATACTAGCGGAAGGGACCGGGGAGCTGTTTTTT.

V gene TRBV19 combines with J gene TRBJ2-1; 11 nucleotides line up with TRBD1. CDR1 is LNHDA and CDR2 is SQIVND in the germline V gene (reference sequence). V trimming: 5 bases; J trimming: 9 bases; junction bases outside the gene matches: 6. CDR3 length: 14 residues. CDR3 in DNA: TGTGCCAGTAGTCCTCGTGGACAGGGGGCTGAGCAGTTCTTC. Translating it yields CASSPRGQGAEQFF.

This clonotype was seen a handful of times. The chain uses TRBV7-9 and TRBJ2-5; D may be TRBD1 (5 bases). CDR1 is SEHNR and CDR2 is FQNEAQ in the germline V gene (reference sequence). Trimming stripped 10 bases from V and 5 bases from J, with 14 bases between. The CDR3 is 12 residues long. The CDR3 loop reads CATGPRAETQYF. CDR3 in DNA: TGTGCCACCGGGCCCAGGGCGGAGACCCAGTACTTC.

The rearrangement uses TRBV3-1 and TRBJ2-3; D is unclear. There are 17 residues in the CDR3. The ends were cut back, 0 bases at V and 0 bases at J, with 13 bases in the middle. Germline V gives CDR1 LGHDT, CDR2 YNNKEL (reference sequence). In DNA form, the CDR3 reads TGTGCCAGCAGCCAAGATCGGTCGGCGCCTAGCACAGATACGCAGTATTTT. This codes for CASSQDRSAPSTDTQYF.

V is TRBV10-3 and J is TRBJ2-7, with 7 bases identical to TRBD1. Germline loops: CDR1 ENHRY, CDR2 SYGVKD. With 10 bases clipped from V and 4 bases from J, the junction kept 10 bases outside the gene matches. The CDR3 covers 13 residues. CDR3 in DNA: TGTGCCACCTCCCCAGGGGGTAGATACGAGCAGTACTTC. This gives the protein CATSPGGRYEQYF.

This clonotype has just a few counts. The rearrangement joins TRBV6-4 to TRBJ2-1; 7 nucleotides agree with TRBD2. This CDR3 spans 16 amino acids. Germline CDR1 is MRHNA and CDR2 is SNTAGT. Trimming cost V 0 bases and J 6 bases; bases outside gene matches: 8. The CDR3 sequence: CASSDSGGPIVNEQFF. CDR3 DNA sequence: TGTGCCAGCAGTGACTCGGGAGGGCCAATAGTCAATGAGCAGTTCTTC.

CDR3 bases: TGTGCCAGCAGTTTTGCTATAGCGGGGAACACCGGGGAGCTGTTTTTT. This codes for CASSFAIAGNTGELFF. The chain employs TRBV12-3 or TRBV12-4 and TRBJ2-2; 7 nucleotides agree with TRBD2. The CDR3 consists of 16 residues. V gave up 3 bases and J gave up 1 base; unmatched junction bases: 5.

This clonotype has only a few counts. The chain uses TRBV7-9 and TRBJ2-7; a weak D match, TRBD1 (5 bases). This CDR3 spans 17 amino acids. V lost 2 bases to trimming and J lost 0 bases, with 17 bases between them. CDR1 is SEHNR, CDR2 FQNEAQ, per germline (reference sequence). The CDR3 reads CASSLLGIQASSYEQYF. The CDR3, as DNA: TGTGCCAGCAGCTTACTGGGGATACAGGCGAGCTCCTACGAGCAGTACTTC.

This clonotype has just a few counts. The DNA of the CDR3 is TGTGCCAGCAGTGGATTCGGGCAGCGATACTCCTACGAGCAGTACTTC. Translating it yields CASSGFGQRYSYEQYF. The rearrangement uses TRBV2 and TRBJ2-7, with D uncertain. The ends were cut back, 4 bases at V and 0 bases at J, with 16 bases in the middle. The CDR3 is 16 amino acids. CDR1 and CDR2 (germline): SNHLY, FYNNEI.

V usage is TRBV6-2 or TRBV6-3 and J usage is TRBJ1-1; no definite D call. The CDR3 has 12 amino acids. Germline V lookup: CDR1 MNHEY, CDR2 SVGEGT. V was clipped by 2 bases and J by 8 bases, with 9 bases between them. The DNA of the CDR3 is TGTGCCAGCAGTTACCTGGCTAGGGAAGCTTTCTTT. Encoded protein: CASSYLAREAFF.

In this sample, this clonotype turned up many times. CDR3: CASRGLAGGYNEQFF. In DNA form, the CDR3 reads TGTGCCAGCAGGGGACTAGCGGGAGGGTACAATGAGCAGTTCTTC. The genes are TRBV12-3 or TRBV12-4 and TRBJ2-1, with 16 nucleotides matching TRBD2. V lost 6 bases and J lost 4; bases outside the gene matches: 0. The CDR3 length is 15 residues.

This chain uses TRBV11-3 with TRBJ2-1; D not resolved. The germline V and J ends were trimmed by 5 bases and 2 bases, with 16 bases remaining between them. This CDR3 is built from 16 residues. CDR1 SGHNT and CDR2 YENEEA come from the germline V gene. The CDR3, as DNA: TGTGCCAGCAGCCCAACCCCTAGGCTCCCCTACAATGAGCAGTTCTTC. It encodes CASSPTPRLPYNEQFF.

There are a few counts of this clonotype. The V gene is TRBV3-1, the J gene TRBJ1-4, with TRBD1 identical over 10 bases. The CDR3 extends over 15 amino acids. Trimming took 0 bases from V and 8 from J; bases not matched to a gene: 3. Germline-derived CDR1 and CDR2 are LGHDT and YNNKEL (reference sequence). The CDR3 sequence is CASSQEGTGDEKLFF. CDR3 bases: TGTGCCAGCAGCCAAGAGGGGACAGGGGACGAAAAACTGTTTTTT.

V is TRBV20-1 and J is TRBJ1-1; D remains ambiguous. This CDR3 comprises 14 residues. Deletions cut 6 bases from V and 0 bases from J, with 14 bases between. Germline loops: CDR1 DFQATT, CDR2 SNEGSKA (reference sequence). In nucleotides, the CDR3 is TGCAGTGCCCACGGTAACCCCCTGAACACTGAAGCTTTCTTT. This sequence encodes CSAHGNPLNTEAFF.

The chain employs TRBV7-9 and TRBJ1-3, with a weak D call TRBD1 (5 bases). Per germline, CDR1 SEHNR and CDR2 FQNEAQ (reference sequence). The germline V and J ends were trimmed by 5 bases and 1 base, with 15 bases remaining between them. This CDR3 has 16 residues. The CDR3 region has the DNA TGTGCCAGCAGCCGCCTCGACAGTTCATCTGGAAACACCATATATTTT. This gives the protein CASSRLDSSSGNTIYF.